One and the same sample provided the 20 T cell receptor beta chains below, sequenced in a study of T-cell reconstitution after alpha-beta-depleted transplantation in children. Using unique molecular identifiers, the investigators prepared the TCRbeta library. Using its own MiXCR run on the PCR reads, TCRdb lists one record per CDR3 protein. The repertoire includes approximately 50,000 distinct CDR3 sequences, 52% of them detected once, and roughly two fifths sits in the top ten. The sample here was peripheral blood, taken before TCRalphabeta/CD19-depleted stem cell transplant. The receptor source for this set is a boy younger than two with SCID, due to receive a stem cell transplant.

This clonotype has ten or more counts. The rearrangement uses TRBV6-5 and TRBJ1-2, with D tentatively TRBD1 (5 bases). Germline loops: CDR1 MNHEY, CDR2 SVGAGI. V lost 0 bases, J lost 8 bases, and 16 bases lay in between. The CDR3 has 15 residues. This chain's CDR3 is CASSYSGPFWGGYTF. The DNA of the CDR3 is TGTGCCAGCAGTTACTCGGGACCATTCTGGGGGGGCTACACCTTC.

This chain uses TRBV2 with TRBJ2-4; TRBD1 aligns across 7 bases. The V gene's germline CDR1 is SNHLY and CDR2 FYNNEI. V lost 7 bases and J lost 3; bases outside the gene matches: 3. CDR3 size: 13 residues. The CDR3 spells CASTTGDKNIQYF. DNA of the CDR3: TGTGCCAGCACAACAGGGGACAAAAACATTCAGTACTTC.

The genes are TRBV5-1 and TRBJ2-1; D unresolved. There are 11 residues in the CDR3. The V gene's germline CDR1 is SGHRS and CDR2 YFSETQ. Trimming cost V 0 bases and J 9 bases, with 4 bases left between them. Written as DNA, the CDR3 is TGCGCCAGCAGCTTGGCGGGTGAGCAGTTCTTC. It specifies CASSLAGEQFF. The full variable domain, rest sourced from reference TRBV5-1 and TRBJ2-1, is KAGVTQTPRYLIKTRGQQVTLSCSPISGHRSVSWYQQTPGQGLQFLFEYFSETQRNKGNFPGRFSGRQFSNSRSEMNVSTLELGDSALYLCASSLAGEQFFGPGTRLTVL.

V and J are TRBV7-2 and TRBJ2-1, with D possibly matching TRBD1 (7 bases). The germline V gene has CDR1 SGHTA and CDR2 FQGNSA. The CDR3 length is 16 residues. V was trimmed by 5 bases and J by 1 base, leaving 15 bases between them. Written as DNA, the CDR3 is TGTGCCAGCAGCCTCCTATCAGGGGGGTCCTACAATGAGCAGTTCTTC. Translating it yields CASSLLSGGSYNEQFF.

The V and J genes are TRBV20-1 and TRBJ2-5; the match to TRBD1 covers 7 bases. The CDR3 has 12 residues. The germline CDR1 and CDR2 sequences are DFQATT and SNEGSKA (reference sequence). Germline trimming cut 6 bases from V and 2 bases from J; bases unmatched to any gene: 3. Here the CDR3 reads CSAMGQQETQYF. The CDR3 DNA reads TGCAGTGCCATGGGACAGCAAGAGACCCAGTACTTC.

The chain carries TRBV7-9 and TRBJ1-4; 7 nucleotides match TRBD1. Germline assignment: CDR1 SEHNR and CDR2 FQNEAQ (reference sequence). Trimming removed 7 bases from V and 4 bases from J; junction bases left unmatched: 9. This CDR3 region has 15 residues. The CDR3 loop is CASNPRGQFNEKLFF. Here the CDR3 DNA reads TGTGCCAGCAACCCAAGGGGGCAGTTTAATGAAAAACTGTTTTTT.

This clonotype appeared a few times. V usage is TRBV6-5 and J usage is TRBJ2-3, with 7 bases matching TRBD2. CDR3 length: 14 residues. Trimming at V came to 2 bases and at J to 4 bases, leaving 3 bases not matched to a gene. Germline CDR1 is MNHEY and CDR2 is SVGAGI. The CDR3 here is CASSYGGVPDTQYF. As DNA, the CDR3 is TGTGCCAGCAGTTACGGGGGGGTACCAGATACGCAGTATTTT.

J is TRBJ2-1 and V is TRBV19; perhaps TRBD2 as D (6 bases). Between the trimmed V and J ends, which lost 3 bases and 10 bases, there was a span of 13 bases. The CDR3 is 13 residues long. The germline gives CDR1 LNHDA, CDR2 SQIVND (reference sequence). The CDR3 DNA sequence: TGTGCCAGTAGTATCGCTTGGAGGGCCGAGCAGTTCTTC. It yields the protein CASSIAWRAEQFF.

This chain connects TRBV20-1 to TRBJ2-1, with a tentative D call TRBD1 (6 bases). The CDR3 totals 13 residues. In germline, CDR1 is DFQATT, CDR2 SNEGSKA (reference sequence). Deletions cut 0 bases from V and 6 bases from J, with 9 bases between. The CDR3 region is CSARDLGGNEQFF. DNA of the CDR3: TGCAGTGCTAGAGACCTAGGGGGCAATGAGCAGTTCTTC.

In this sample, this clonotype turned up once. This chain links TRBV20-1 with TRBJ2-2; D might be TRBD1 (5 bases). Germline CDR1 and CDR2: DFQATT and SNEGSKA (reference sequence). V was trimmed by 2 bases and J by 6 bases, leaving 7 bases between them. The CDR3 sequence is 12 residues long. The CDR3 coding sequence is TGCAGTGCTAGAAGACAGCCCGGGGAGCTGTTTTTT. Translated: CSARRQPGELFF.

This clonotype has more than one count but fewer than ten. This chain joins TRBV4-1 and TRBJ1-3; D is possibly TRBD1 (6 bases). Per germline, CDR1 MGHRA and CDR2 YSYEKL. CDR3 length: 17 amino acids. V dropped 0 bases and J dropped 2 bases, with 14 bases sitting between them. The chain's CDR3 is CASSQDSGGGAGNTIYF. CDR3 in DNA: TGCGCCAGCAGCCAAGATTCCGGGGGCGGGGCTGGAAACACCATATATTTT.

The chain links TRBV2 to TRBJ2-7, with 9 positions matching TRBD2. V trimming: 6 bases; J trimming: 1 base; junction bases outside the gene matches: 7. CDR1 is SNHLY, CDR2 FYNNEI, per germline. This CDR3 comprises 15 residues. The CDR3 DNA reads as TGTGCCAGCAGCCCGGCTAGCGGGGTTTCCTACGAGCAGTACTTC. Amino acids: CASSPASGVSYEQYF.

V gene TRBV25-1 combines with J gene TRBJ2-7; 7 nucleotides agree with TRBD2. CDR3 length: 19 amino acids. Losses at the gene ends were 2 bases for V and 0 bases for J; bases not matched to a gene: 16. The germline CDR1 and CDR2 sequences are MGHDK and SYGVNS. The CDR3, as DNA: TGTGCCAGCAGTGAAAGCCTTGAGTGGGCTAGCGGTAACTCCTACGAGCAGTACTTC. This sequence encodes CASSESLEWASGNSYEQYF.

This rearrangement joins TRBV11-2 to TRBJ2-3; D remains unclear. There are 16 residues in the CDR3. Trimming removed 5 bases from V and 1 base from J, with 16 bases in between. Germline values: CDR1 SGHAT, CDR2 FQNNGV. CDR3 DNA: TGTGCCAGCAGCCCCTGGGCGCTACGACGCACAGATACGCAGTATTTT. This gives the protein CASSPWALRRTDTQYF.

This sequence joins TRBV6-1 and TRBJ2-7; D possibly corresponds to TRBD1 (5 bases). CDR3 length: 15 residues. The germline V and J ends were trimmed by 8 bases and 0 bases, with 17 bases remaining between them. Per germline, CDR1 MNHNS and CDR2 SASEGT. The CDR3 is CASSTSYQGSYEQYF. CDR3 bases: TGTGCCAGCTCTACATCCTACCAGGGCTCCTACGAGCAGTACTTC.

The rearrangement uses TRBV7-9 and TRBJ2-7; D is perhaps TRBD1 or TRBD2 (6 bases each). V lost 5 bases and J 2 bases, leaving 16 bases between the germline ends. This CDR3 has 15 residues. The V gene's germline CDR1 is SEHNR and CDR2 FQNEAQ (reference sequence). For the CDR3, the DNA is TGTGCCAGCAGCACAGGACAGCCGGGGGCCTACGAGCAGTACTTC. Translated, it gives CASSTGQPGAYEQYF.

The chain joins TRBV11-2 to TRBJ2-5, with 7 positions matching TRBD2. The CDR3 totals 13 residues. The junction had 7 bases not matched to a gene; V was cut back by 7 bases and J by 5 bases. CDR1 and CDR2 from the germline V gene are SGHAT and FQNNGV. CDR3 coding DNA: TGTGCCAGCATACGGGGGGACGGGGAGACCCAGTACTTC. Its protein is CASIRGDGETQYF.

By share of the sample, this clonotype is medium-sized. This chain joins TRBV3-1 and TRBJ1-6; D perhaps matches TRBD1 (5 bases). The germline V gene encodes CDR1 LGHDT and CDR2 YNNKEL (reference sequence). Between the trimmed V and J ends, which lost 1 base and 14 bases, there was a span of 18 bases. There are 15 residues in the CDR3. The DNA of the CDR3 is TGTGCCAGCAGCCAAGGCCAGGGAGTTCAGTCGGCCCTCCACTTT. It codes for CASSQGQGVQSALHF.

This clonotype was seen once. The chain joins TRBV12-3 or TRBV12-4 to TRBJ1-5, with TRBD1 identical over 9 bases. The CDR3 runs 15 residues. The trim removed 5 bases at V and 7 bases at J, leaving 9 bases unmatched. CDR3 sequence: CASSKRTGVGQPQHF. DNA for the CDR3: TGTGCCAGCAGTAAAAGGACAGGGGTCGGCCAGCCCCAGCATTTT.

V is TRBV15 and J is TRBJ2-5; D is unresolved. The CDR3 sequence is 15 residues long. Looked up from germline, CDR1 is LNHNV and CDR2 is YYDKDF (reference sequence). V was shortened by 0 bases and J by 5 bases, with 13 bases between the two germline ends. The chain's CDR3 is CATSRDKAIGETQYF. CDR3 nucleotide sequence: TGTGCCACCAGCAGAGATAAGGCGATTGGGGAGACCCAGTACTTC.